This is a list of T cell receptor beta chains from one sample in a study of a mutant IDH1 vaccine in newly diagnosed glioma. The repertoire was sequenced with immunoSEQ multiplex PCR; TCRdb's copy has only in-frame clones and lacks some. This table holds tens of thousands of clones, 87% found once. Their cognate antigens are unknown. Here the sequenced sample was PBMCs, taken from a glioma patient whose treatment included an IDH1 peptide vaccine. Receptors were obtained from a middle-aged man with glioma. Both conserved end residues are part of each CDR3. The order of the fields is clone size, V gene, J gene, D gene, CDR3 DNA, CDR3 protein. A D gene is named only where the DNA matches it firmly. Expanded clones are given a class, and other clones once, few, many or no size at all.

-,TRBV6-1,TRBJ1-1,TRBD1,TGTGCCTCCCAGAGGGGACAGAAGGGCACTGAAGCTTTCTTT,CASQRGQKGTEAFF
-,TRBV6-1,TRBJ2-1,-,TGTGCCAGCAGTGAAGTGACCGACCCTATAGGCAATGAGCAGTTCTTC,CASSEVTDPIGNEQFF
-,TRBV2,TRBJ2-4,-,TGTGCCAGCGGACAGACGGGGGTAAACATTCAGTACTTC,CASGQTGVNIQYF
-,TRBV5-6,TRBJ2-7,-,TGTGCCAGCAGCCCCGGGACTTCCGAGCAGTACTTC,CASSPGTSEQYF
-,TRBV5-1,TRBJ1-1,TRBD1,TGCGCCAGCAGCTTGGGGACAGGGGGGGGTTTGACTGAAGCTTTCTTT,CASSLGTGGGLTEAFF
few,TRBV5-1,TRBJ2-7,TRBD2,TGCGCCAGCAGCTGGGCCGGGACTAGCAACGAGCAGTACTTC,CASSWAGTSNEQYF
-,TRBV7-3,TRBJ2-7,-,TGTGCCAGCAGCTCCTCCCACGGCTACGAGCAGTACTTC,CASSSSHGYEQYF
-,TRBV5-1,TRBJ1-6,-,TGCGCCAGCAGCTTCCGGCAGGGCTTGAGTTCACCCCTCCACTTT,CASSFRQGLSSPLHF
-,TRBV7-9,TRBJ1-1,-,TGTGCCAGCAGCTTAGGGGTCGGTTTGGGGGGAGCTTTCTTT,CASSLGVGLGGAFF
-,TRBV4-1,TRBJ2-1,-,TGCGCCAGCAGCCAAGGCCCGGGGAGCTCCTACAATGAGCAGTTCTTC,CASSQGPGSSYNEQFF
-,TRBV7-2,TRBJ2-7,-,TGTGCCAGCAGCTTTAGATTTCACGAGCAGTACTTC,CASSFRFHEQYF
-,TRBV9,TRBJ2-1,TRBD2,TGTGCCAGCAGCCCCCGGGAGGGAGACTACAATGAGCAGTTCTTC,CASSPREGDYNEQFF
once,TRBV11-2,TRBJ2-5,TRBD1,TGTGCCAGCAGCTGGGGGACAGACCAAGAGACCCAGTACTTC,CASSWGTDQETQYF
-,TRBV25-1,TRBJ2-5,-,TGTGCCAGCAGTGATCAGGGGAATCAAGAGACCCAGTACTTC,CASSDQGNQETQYF
-,TRBV18,TRBJ2-7,-,TGTGCCAGCTCACCACAGGGTTCCGAGCAGTACTTC,CASSPQGSEQYF
-,TRBV9,TRBJ2-7,-,TGTGCCAGCAGCCCAGACACGATCTCCTACGAGCAGTACTTC,CASSPDTISYEQYF
-,TRBV18,TRBJ1-2,-,TGTGCCAGCTCACCGGGGGTCGGAGGCTACACCTTC,CASSPGVGGYTF
-,TRBV7-2,TRBJ2-7,-,TGTGCCAGCAGGGAAGCGGTGGGAGGGTTTGAGGGGGACGAGCAGTACTTC,CASREAVGGFEGDEQYF
-,TRBV6-5,TRBJ1-2,-,TGTGCCAGCAGTTACTCCACGAACTATGGCTACACCTTC,CASSYSTNYGYTF
-,TRBV29-1,TRBJ1-2,TRBD1,TGCAGCGTTGAGGTCCCCCGAGGGACAGCAGGGGGCTACACCTTC,CSVEVPRGTAGGYTF
-,TRBV19,TRBJ2-1,TRBD2,TGTGCCAGTAGGATCTCTAGCGGCTACAATGAGCAGTTCTTC,CASRISSGYNEQFF
-,TRBV2,TRBJ2-7,-,TGTGCCAGCGTCCTGGGCGTTTCTCGCGAGCAGTACTTC,CASVLGVSREQYF
-,TRBV7-2,TRBJ2-3,TRBD2,TGTGCCAGCAGCTCCAACCGACTAGCGGGGGATACGCAGTATTTT,CASSSNRLAGDTQYF
-,TRBV19,TRBJ1-2,-,TGTGCCAGTAGTAACCCGAGTTTCAGGACAGTTAACTATGGCTACACCTTC,CASSNPSFRTVNYGYTF
-,TRBV4-1,TRBJ2-7,-,TGCGCCAGCAGCTTCCGGGACGAGAACCACTACGAGCAGTACTTC,CASSFRDENHYEQYF
-,TRBV27,TRBJ2-7,-,TGTGCCAGCAGCCCGACGCAAGTCGAGCAGTACTTC,CASSPTQVEQYF
-,TRBV2,TRBJ1-2,-,TGTGCCAGCAAGTCGACAGGATGGGTTTATGGCTACACCTTC,CASKSTGWVYGYTF
few,TRBV2,TRBJ1-3,-,TGTGCCAGCAGTGAAATAGGCTCTGGAAACACCATATATTTT,CASSEIGSGNTIYF
-,TRBV5-1,TRBJ2-7,TRBD1,TGCGCCAGCAGCCCGGTCGGACAGGGTCGCTACGAGCAGTACTTC,CASSPVGQGRYEQYF
once,TRBV7-2,TRBJ2-7,TRBD2,TGTGCCAGCAGCTTAGGAGGGACTAGCGGGAGGGCGAACGAGCAGTACTTC,CASSLGGTSGRANEQYF
-,TRBV10-3,TRBJ2-3,-,TGTGCCATCAGTGAGTCGAGGGCAGACCCAGAAGATACGCAGTATTTT,CAISESRADPEDTQYF
-,TRBV7-2,TRBJ2-1,TRBD2,TGTGCCAGCAGCCGAACTCTAGCGGGAGGTGGAGGAGGTGAGCAGTTCTTC,CASSRTLAGGGGGEQFF
-,TRBV7-2,TRBJ2-7,-,TGTGCCAGCAGCTTAGACCATCTAGCTGGCGAGGAGCAGTACTTC,CASSLDHLAGEEQYF
-,TRBV5-1,TRBJ2-7,TRBD1,TGCGCCAGCAGCTTGGTGCCAGGGGGCAACGAGCAGTACTTC,CASSLVPGGNEQYF
-,TRBV5-4,TRBJ2-3,-,TGTGCCAGCAGCTCAGCCCAAGTTGGGGGACTTAGCACAGATACGCAGTATTTT,CASSSAQVGGLSTDTQYF
-,TRBV19,TRBJ2-6,-,TGTGCCAGTAGTATGCGGGGCTCTGGGGCCAACGTCCTGACTTTC,CASSMRGSGANVLTF
few,TRBV6-6,TRBJ2-3,-,TGTGCCAGCAGAAAAGTAGGGGTCACAGATACGCAGTATTTT,CASRKVGVTDTQYF
-,TRBV14,TRBJ2-7,-,TGTGCCAGCAGCCAAGAGTCCGCACCGGACTACGAGCAGTACTTC,CASSQESAPDYEQYF
-,TRBV7-2,TRBJ2-7,TRBD2,TGTGCCAGCAGCTTGACTAGCGGCGGTTCCTACGAGCAGTACTTC,CASSLTSGGSYEQYF
-,TRBV9,TRBJ1-5,TRBD1,TGTGCCAGCGGGGGCGGGACAGAGTTTTATAGCAATCAGCCCCAGCATTTT,CASGGGTEFYSNQPQHF
-,TRBV7-2,TRBJ2-7,-,TGTGCCAGCGGCCTAGGGCCCGAGCAGTACTTC,CASGLGPEQYF
-,TRBV4-2,TRBJ1-2,TRBD1,TGTGCCAGCAGCCAAGATAACTCGGACAGGATCTATGGCTACACCTTC,CASSQDNSDRIYGYTF
-,TRBV2,TRBJ2-7,TRBD1,TGTGCCAGCAGCTTAACGACAGGGCAGCAGTACTTC,CASSLTTGQQYF
few,TRBV5-1,TRBJ1-1,-,TGCGCCAGCAGCTTGTTAGGGATGAACACTGAAGCTTTCTTT,CASSLLGMNTEAFF